Each of the 10 T cell receptor beta chains below was sequenced from the same sample in a study of T cell changes during pregnancy in multiple sclerosis. Repertoires were generated with immunoSEQ multiplex PCR, while TCRdb's copy carries only in-frame clones and drops some. In the table there are some 77,000 clones, around nine tenths of which are singletons. Sequenced here: peripheral blood, sampled in the second trimester of pregnancy. Receptors originate from a female donor in good health, enrolled as a control in a pregnancy study.

This clone has a single count. The chain carries TRBV19 and TRBJ1-6; D gene unclear. With 3 bases removed from V and 7 bases from J, the gap between germline ends came to 10 bases. Germline V CDR1 and CDR2: LNHDA, SQIVND (reference sequence). CDR3 length: 14 residues. This CDR3 is CASSMTERNSPLHF. In nucleotides, the CDR3 is TGTGCCAGTAGTATGACTGAACGAAATTCACCCCTCCACTTT.

The rearrangement uses TRBV18 and TRBJ1-1; D unclear. Germline CDR1 reads KGHSH; CDR2 reads LQKENI. V dropped 6 bases and J dropped 0 bases, with 8 bases sitting between them. This CDR3 region has 13 residues. The CDR3 sequence is CASSSKLNTEAFF. CDR3 coding DNA: TGTGCCAGCTCCAGTAAACTGAACACTGAAGCTTTCTTT.

This clone showed up just once. The rearrangement links TRBV19 to TRBJ1-5; D unresolved. Looked up from germline, CDR1 is LNHDA and CDR2 is SQIVND (reference sequence). The CDR3 length is 14 residues. The V gene lost 7 bases and the J gene lost 0 bases, with 10 bases spanning the gap. The CDR3 bases are TGTGCCAGTAAAAAGGAGTATAGCAATCAGCCCCAGCATTTT. This encodes CASKKEYSNQPQHF.

The chain carries TRBV5-1 and TRBJ2-7; 7 nucleotides match TRBD1. From germline, CDR1 is SGHRS and CDR2 YFSETQ. The CDR3 extends over 12 amino acids. Trimming removed 5 bases from V and 7 bases from J; junction bases left unmatched: 6. The CDR3 DNA reads TGCGCCAGCAGGAGACAGGGAGAGGAGCAGTACTTC. This encodes CASRRQGEEQYF. Supplemented by reference TRBV5-1 and TRBJ2-7, the full variable domain reads KAGVTQTPRYLIKTRGQQVTLSCSPISGHRSVSWYQQTPGQGLQFLFEYFSETQRNKGNFPGRFSGRQFSNSRSEMNVSTLELGDSALYLCASRRQGEEQYFGPGTRLTVT.

The chain employs TRBV4-3 and TRBJ2-1; 7 positions agree with TRBD1. Germline CDR1 is LGHNA and CDR2 is YSLEER. Trimming removed 4 bases from V and 5 bases from J; junction bases left unmatched: 11. CDR3 size: 16 residues. CDR3 sequence (DNA): TGCGCCAGCAGCCGCAGGTTCGGGACAGCAGACAATGAGCAGTTCTTC. Its protein product is CASSRRFGTADNEQFF.

The genes are TRBV5-4 and TRBJ2-7, with no clear D. Deletions cut 2 bases from V and 0 bases from J, with 9 bases between. The CDR3 is made up of 14 amino acids. Germline values: CDR1 SGHNT, CDR2 YYREEE (reference sequence). CDR3 sequence: CASSFQDRSYEQYF. In nucleotides, the CDR3 is TGTGCCAGCAGCTTTCAGGATCGCTCCTACGAGCAGTACTTC.

V is TRBV27 and J is TRBJ2-7; D might be TRBD1 (6 bases). This CDR3 has 15 amino acids. Trimming stripped 4 bases from V and 5 bases from J, with 18 bases between. CDR1 MNHEY and CDR2 SMNVEV come from the germline V gene (reference sequence). CDR3 protein: CASSSHRVRPDEQYF. The CDR3 coding sequence is TGTGCCAGCAGTTCTCACAGGGTGCGACCAGACGAGCAGTACTTC.

The rearrangement joins TRBV5-4 to TRBJ1-2, with 10 nucleotides matching TRBD1. Germline assignment: CDR1 SGHNT and CDR2 YYREEE (reference sequence). V was clipped by 0 bases and J by 7 bases; unmatched bases: 12. The CDR3 spans 17 residues. CDR3 DNA: TGTGCCAGCAGCTTGGGAATCACCGGGACAGGGGTACGTGGCTACACCTTC. It yields the protein CASSLGITGTGVRGYTF.

The table lists this clone with a count of one. This chain uses TRBV29-1 with TRBJ1-2, with 9 bases identical to TRBD1. Germline V CDR1 and CDR2: SQVTM, ANQGSEA. V dropped 6 bases and J dropped 6; count of bases not matched to a gene: 5. The CDR3 is 12 amino acids. The CDR3 DNA reads as TGCAGCGTATCGGGACAGGGCAATGGCTACACCTTC. Translating it yields CSVSGQGNGYTF.

V gene TRBV4-3 combines with J gene TRBJ2-2; TRBD1 aligns across 7 bases. J gave up 4 bases and V 4 bases, and 9 bases lay outside the gene matches. Germline V gene data show CDR1 as LGHNA and CDR2 as YSLEER. The CDR3 contains 16 residues. CDR3 DNA: TGCGCCAGCAGCCCGGCGGCAGGGGGATCCACCGGGGAGCTGTTTTTT. This encodes CASSPAAGGSTGELFF.